The 21 T cell receptor beta chains given below trace back to one sample, sequenced in a study of radiotherapy plus CTLA-4 blockade in lung cancer. TCRdb's table, derived via immunoSEQ multiplex PCR, lists solely in-frame clones and lacks some. Altogether tens of thousands of clones are present, roughly 83% being singletons, with the ten largest covering 16%. This sample comprised peripheral blood, obtained from a patient treated with radiotherapy plus ipilimumab. The source of these receptors is a human donor with non-small cell lung cancer that progressed on radiotherapy plus ipilimumab.

This clone is a singleton in its sample. The chain recombines TRBV11-3 with TRBJ2-1, with 7 bases that match TRBD2. CDR3 size: 15 residues. Germline V gives CDR1 SGHNT, CDR2 YENEEA. With 6 bases clipped from V and 0 bases from J, the junction kept 5 bases outside the gene matches. CDR3 region: CASSPTSASYNEQFF. In nucleotides, the CDR3 is TGTGCCAGCAGTCCCACTAGCGCCTCCTACAATGAGCAGTTCTTC.

The chain is built from TRBV6-6 and TRBJ1-5, with D perhaps TRBD1 (5 bases). The CDR3 runs 15 residues. V lost 5 bases to trimming and J lost 4 bases, with 15 bases between them. Per germline, CDR1 MNHNY and CDR2 SVGAGI (reference sequence). The CDR3 spells CASSNRDFLNQPQHF. CDR3 sequence (DNA): TGTGCCAGCAGTAACCGGGACTTTTTAAATCAGCCCCAGCATTTT.

This clone was seen just once. The chain uses TRBV6-5 and TRBJ2-7; TRBD2 matches 7 bases. The CDR3 sequence is 16 residues long. CDR1 is MNHEY and CDR2 is SVGAGI in the germline V gene. The V segment lost 4 bases and the J segment 2 bases; nucleotides outside the gene matches: 11. This CDR3 is CASSFGLPSGAYEQYF. DNA for the CDR3: TGTGCCAGCAGTTTTGGGCTCCCTAGCGGAGCCTACGAGCAGTACTTC.

The J gene is TRBJ1-6, the V gene TRBV30, with a tentative D call TRBD1 (5 bases). The CDR3 length is 15 residues. Trimming took off 1 base at V and 4 bases at J, with 11 bases between the two ends. Germline V gives CDR1 GTSNPN, CDR2 SVGIG (reference sequence). The CDR3 loop is CAWSGQSGYNSPLHF. The CDR3 DNA reads TGTGCCTGGAGTGGACAGTCAGGTTATAATTCACCCCTCCACTTT. The full variable domain, its missing parts supplied by reference TRBV30 and TRBJ1-6, is SQTIHQWPATLVQPVGSPLSLECTVEGTSNPNLYWYRQAAGRGLQLLFYSVGIGQISSEVPQNLSASRPQDRQFILSSKKLLLSDSGFYLCAWSGQSGYNSPLHFGNGTRLTVT.

V gene TRBV13 combines with J gene TRBJ1-5, with 11 bases matching TRBD1. The CDR3 covers 15 residues. J was trimmed by 4 bases and V by 5 bases; bases with no gene match: 4. CDR1 is PRHDT, CDR2 FYEKMQ, per germline (reference sequence). CDR3 protein: CASSLGTGGNQPQHF. CDR3 DNA sequence: TGTGCCAGCAGCCTGGGGACAGGGGGGAATCAGCCCCAGCATTTT.

The V and J genes are TRBV28 and TRBJ2-7; 7 positions agree with TRBD2. The CDR3 spans 16 residues. Trimming took 6 bases from V and 2 from J; bases not matched to a gene: 13. Germline V CDR1 and CDR2: MDHEN, SYDVKM. CDR3 protein: CASSDSRPSGAYEQYF. CDR3 DNA sequence: TGTGCCAGCAGCGACTCAAGGCCTAGCGGTGCCTACGAGCAGTACTTC. Looking up the rest from reference TRBV28 and TRBJ2-7 gives the full variable domain: DVKVTQSSRYLVKRTGEKVFLECVQDMDHENMFWYRQDPGLGLRLIYFSYDVKMKEKGDIPEGYSVSREKKERFSLILESASTNQTSMYLCASSDSRPSGAYEQYFGPGTRLTVT.

The chain uses TRBV5-1 and TRBJ1-2, with D hard to call. Germline values: CDR1 SGHRS, CDR2 YFSETQ. The CDR3 is made up of 12 amino acids. V was shortened by 0 bases and J by 5 bases, with 5 bases between the two germline ends. CDR3 sequence (DNA): TGCGCCAGCAGCTTGGAAGGGTATGGCTACACCTTC. Amino acid sequence: CASSLEGYGYTF.

The genes are TRBV4-2 and TRBJ2-5; D is unclear. V lost 0 bases and J lost 2, with 10 bases in between. Germline V gene sequence: CDR1 LGHNA, CDR2 YNFKEQ. The CDR3 consists of 15 residues. The DNA of the CDR3 is TGTGCCAGCAGCCAAGATGGGCAGTTACAAGAGACCCAGTACTTC. It encodes CASSQDGQLQETQYF.

Worth noting for this clone: Relative to the germline gene, one junction end is altered; a read error may explain this. This chain uses TRBV2 with TRBJ2-7; D possibly uses TRBD1 or TRBD2 (5 bases each). The CDR3 extends over 12 amino acids. CDR1 and CDR2 (germline): SNHLY, FYNNEI. As DNA, the CDR3 is TGTGCCAGCAGCCCCACTCGGGGCTTTTTCGCCTTC. This translates into CASSPTRGFFAF. The variable domain in full, with the rest retrieved from reference TRBV2 and TRBJ2-7, is EPEVTQTPSHQVTQMGQEVILRCVPISNHLYFYWYRQILGQKVEFLVSFYNNEISEKSEIFDDQFSVERPDGSNFTLKIRSTKLEDSAMYFCASSPTRGFFAFGPGTRLTVT.

This sequence joins TRBV27 and TRBJ2-2; D could derive from TRBD1 or TRBD2 (5 bases each). The germline CDR1 and CDR2 sequences are MNHEY and SMNVEV (reference sequence). CDR3 length: 14 residues. The V end was cut by 5 bases, the J end by 3 bases, with 10 bases between. The DNA for the CDR3 is TGTGCCAGCAGTAGGGGAGTGGACACCGGGGAGCTGTTTTTT. Amino acids: CASSRGVDTGELFF.

The V call is TRBV4-2, the J call TRBJ2-7, with D perhaps assigned TRBD1 or TRBD2 (6 bases each). The V gene lost 0 bases and the J gene lost 4 bases, with 13 bases spanning the gap. The CDR3 contains 15 residues. Germline CDR1 is LGHNA and CDR2 is YNFKEQ. CDR3 DNA: TGTGCCAGCAGCCAAGAACTCCCGGGGGCGTACGAGCAGTACTTC. Translating gives CASSQELPGAYEQYF.

The gene calls are TRBV6-5 and TRBJ1-1; TRBD1 is a possible D gene (5 bases). V dropped 0 bases and J dropped 4 bases, with 12 bases sitting between them. This CDR3 has 15 amino acids. CDR1 and CDR2 from the germline V gene are MNHEY and SVGAGI. Here the CDR3 reads CASSYSSQGGTEAFF. The CDR3, as DNA: TGTGCCAGCAGTTACTCGTCCCAGGGTGGCACTGAAGCTTTCTTT.

The rearrangement links TRBV7-2 to TRBJ2-1; 10 nucleotides align to TRBD1. With V trimmed by 8 bases and J by 7 bases, 11 bases remained unmatched. Germline values: CDR1 SGHTA, CDR2 FQGNSA. The CDR3 is 15 amino acids. DNA for the CDR3: TGTGCCAGCCAGATTGGGGGACAGGGGTTGAATGAGCAGTTCTTC. It yields the protein CASQIGGQGLNEQFF.

The chain has TRBV6-5 and TRBJ2-2; D ambiguous. The germline V and J ends were trimmed by 5 bases and 2 bases, with 9 bases remaining between them. The CDR3 totals 14 residues. Germline CDR1 reads MNHEY; CDR2 reads SVGAGI. CDR3 DNA: TGTGCCAGCAGTGCCCTTAAAAACACCGGGGAGCTGTTTTTT. As protein: CASSALKNTGELFF.

The chain recombines TRBV5-4 with TRBJ2-2, with 9 nucleotides matching TRBD1. This CDR3 contains 16 residues. With 5 bases clipped from V and 4 bases from J, the junction kept 9 bases outside the gene matches. Germline V gene lookup returns CDR1 SGHNT and CDR2 YYREEE (reference sequence). This CDR3 is CASRNSGTGSTGELFF. CDR3 in DNA: TGTGCCAGCAGGAATAGTGGGACAGGGTCCACCGGGGAGCTGTTTTTT.

This clone was picked up one time. The V and J genes are TRBV28 and TRBJ2-3; TRBD2 matches at 10 bases. Trimming took 4 bases from V and 2 from J; bases not matched to a gene: 15. CDR3 length equals 19 residues. The germline V gene encodes CDR1 MDHEN and CDR2 SYDVKM. CDR3 sequence: CASSSTGLLAGPLTDTQYF. The CDR3 DNA follows: TGTGCCAGCAGTTCGACCGGATTACTAGCGGGGCCCCTCACAGATACGCAGTATTTT. Using reference TRBV28 and TRBJ2-3 for the parts outside the CDR3, the full variable domain is DVKVTQSSRYLVKRTGEKVFLECVQDMDHENMFWYRQDPGLGLRLIYFSYDVKMKEKGDIPEGYSVSREKKERFSLILESASTNQTSMYLCASSSTGLLAGPLTDTQYFGPGTRLTVL.

This sequence joins TRBV9 and TRBJ1-4; D gene uncertain. V shed 0 bases and J shed 0 bases, with 9 bases lying between them. The germline V gene encodes CDR1 SGDLS and CDR2 YYNGEE. The CDR3 runs to 16 residues. CDR3 sequence (DNA): TGTGCCAGCAGCGTAGAAACAGCCTCAACTAATGAAAAACTGTTTTTT. Translated, it gives CASSVETASTNEKLFF.

The V and J genes are TRBV27 and TRBJ2-3; no reliable D call. There are 15 residues in the CDR3. V was pared by 1 base and J by 0 bases, with 8 bases between. CDR1 and CDR2 (germline): MNHEY, SMNVEV (reference sequence). The CDR3 reads CASSLLLPSTDTQYF. CDR3 nucleotide sequence: TGTGCCAGCAGTTTATTACTGCCTAGCACAGATACGCAGTATTTT.

V gene TRBV28 combines with J gene TRBJ2-7, with TRBD1 identical over 12 bases. After removal of 6 bases from V and 2 bases from J, the junction contained 2 bases not matched to a gene. Germline assignment: CDR1 MDHEN and CDR2 SYDVKM. The CDR3 is 14 residues long. Here the CDR3 DNA reads TGTGCCAGCAGCCGGGACAGGGGGCCCTACGAGCAGTACTTC. As protein: CASSRDRGPYEQYF.

This clone was counted a single time. The chain links TRBV18 to TRBJ2-6; D not certain. With 2 bases removed from V and 0 bases from J, the gap between germline ends came to 5 bases. Germline-derived CDR1 and CDR2 are KGHSH and LQKENI. This CDR3 contains 15 residues. This CDR3 reads CASSPGFSGANVLTF. CDR3 coding DNA: TGTGCCAGCTCACCAGGCTTCTCTGGGGCCAACGTCCTGACTTTC.

The V call is TRBV28, the J call TRBJ1-5; D call uncertain. Looked up from germline, CDR1 is MDHEN and CDR2 is SYDVKM. The CDR3 spans 12 residues. The V and J ends lost 5 bases and 7 bases respectively, with 9 bases between them. The CDR3 coding sequence is TGTGCCAGCAGTCGACCCCCCCAGCCCCAGCATTTT. Residues: CASSRPPQPQHF.